This passage covers 24 T cell receptor beta chains from one sample sequenced in a study of OX40 agonist ivuxolimab in advanced cancers. Produced via immunoSEQ multiplex PCR; TCRdb's table is partial and in-frame only. The sample has 65,000 to 75,000 clones, 90% to 95% seen once. This specimen was CD4+ or CD8+ T cells sorted from blood, taken in a trial of the OX40 agonist ivuxolimab. The receptors were sampled from an adult with an advanced solid tumor such as melanoma, head and neck, liver or kidney cancer.

The CDR3 spells CASSSPSGSGETQYF. CDR3 sequence (DNA): TGCGCCAGCAGCTCACCTAGCGGGAGCGGAGAGACCCAGTACTTC. This chain links TRBV5-1 with TRBJ2-5; 10 nucleotides line up with TRBD2. CDR3 length: 15 amino acids. The J segment lost 4 bases and the V segment lost 3 bases, leaving 6 bases of the junction unmatched. Germline CDR1 reads SGHRS; CDR2 reads YFSETQ. Combining the CDR3 with reference TRBV5-1 and TRBJ2-5 gives the whole variable domain KAGVTQTPRYLIKTRGQQVTLSCSPISGHRSVSWYQQTPGQGLQFLFEYFSETQRNKGNFPGRFSGRQFSNSRSEMNVSTLELGDSALYLCASSSPSGSGETQYFGPGTRLLVL.

The chain links TRBV27 to TRBJ2-2, with no clear D. V was trimmed by 4 bases and J by 1 base, leaving 7 bases between them. The CDR3 consists of 14 residues. Looked up from germline, CDR1 is MNHEY and CDR2 is SMNVEV (reference sequence). DNA for the CDR3: TGTGCCAGCAGTTCCAGACAGAACACCGGGGAGCTGTTTTTT. It is translated as CASSSRQNTGELFF.

The chain links TRBV6-5 to TRBJ2-7; D is unclear. CDR1 and CDR2 from the germline V gene are MNHEY and SVGAGI. With 6 bases removed from V and 2 bases from J, the gap between germline ends came to 17 bases. The CDR3 is 15 residues long. CDR3 sequence reads: CASRPPRAGAYEQYF. CDR3 DNA sequence: TGTGCCAGCAGACCCCCCAGAGCCGGCGCCTACGAGCAGTACTTC.

The chain links TRBV9 to TRBJ2-2; 9 bases line up with TRBD2. V trimming: 7 bases; J trimming: 4 bases; junction bases outside the gene matches: 8. The CDR3 consists of 15 residues. Germline V gives CDR1 SGDLS, CDR2 YYNGEE. The CDR3 sequence: CASDSGSRSTGELFF. CDR3 in DNA: TGTGCCAGCGATAGCGGGAGTCGAAGCACCGGGGAGCTGTTTTTT.

The chain couples TRBV7-2 to TRBJ1-1, with D perhaps TRBD1 (5 bases). The germline CDR1 and CDR2 sequences are SGHTA and FQGNSA. The CDR3 extends over 12 amino acids. V lost 2 bases and J 7 bases, leaving 8 bases between the germline ends. CDR3 sequence reads: CASSLQGFEAFF. For the CDR3, the DNA is TGTGCCAGCAGCTTACAGGGATTTGAAGCTTTCTTT.

V gene TRBV19 combines with J gene TRBJ2-2; D is unresolved. This CDR3 region has 16 residues. Germline CDR1 reads LNHDA; CDR2 reads SQIVND (reference sequence). Trimming took off 5 bases at V and 1 base at J, with 14 bases between the two ends. The CDR3 DNA reads as TGTGCCAGTAGTCCACGGATTTGGAGGAACACCGGGGAGCTGTTTTTT. Translated: CASSPRIWRNTGELFF.

The gene calls are TRBV10-3 and TRBJ1-1, with D possibly TRBD1 on 5 matching bases. Germline loops: CDR1 ENHRY, CDR2 SYGVKD. The CDR3 is 14 residues long. V was trimmed by 8 bases and J by 1 base, leaving 14 bases between them. Here the CDR3 reads CAIGSTGTNTEAFF. The CDR3, as DNA: TGTGCCATCGGTTCAACAGGTACGAACACTGAAGCTTTCTTT.

The chain is built from TRBV18 and TRBJ1-3, with D uncertain. Trimming removed 6 bases at V and 4 bases at J, with 19 bases between. Germline lookup yields CDR1 KGHSH and CDR2 LQKENI. This CDR3 has 16 amino acids. The DNA for the CDR3 is TGTGCCAGCTCCGAAGCGGCAGTCATCTCAGGAAACACCATATATTTT. Translated, it gives CASSEAAVISGNTIYF.

The CDR3 protein is CASSQNRDGTQYF. The CDR3 DNA is TGTGCCAGCAGTCAAAACAGGGATGGTACGCAGTATTTT. V and J are TRBV6-6 and TRBJ2-3; D is possibly TRBD1 (6 bases). Trimming removed 5 bases from V and 8 bases from J, with 14 bases in between. This CDR3 has 13 amino acids. Germline CDR1 and CDR2: MNHNY and SVGAGI (reference sequence).

The chain recombines TRBV28 with TRBJ2-1, with 14 bases aligning to TRBD2. Trimming cost V 6 bases and J 9 bases; bases outside gene matches: 7. The CDR3 consists of 15 residues. Germline values: CDR1 MDHEN, CDR2 SYDVKM. In DNA form, the CDR3 reads TGTGCCAGCAGATGGGGACTAGCGGGAGTTAGTGAGCAGTTCTTC. Translated, it gives CASRWGLAGVSEQFF.

The chain combines TRBV7-9 with TRBJ2-5, with TRBD1 matching 8 bases. J lost 3 bases, V lost 3 bases, and 3 bases had no gene match. The CDR3 totals 14 residues. From germline, CDR1 is SEHNR and CDR2 FQNEAQ (reference sequence). This chain's CDR3 is CASSFGQGEETQYF. The CDR3 DNA reads as TGTGCCAGCAGCTTCGGACAGGGAGAAGAGACCCAGTACTTC. Full variable domain (missing parts from reference TRBV7-9 and TRBJ2-5): DTGVSQNPRHKITKRGQNVTFRCDPISEHNRLYWYRQTLGQGPEFLTYFQNEAQLEKSRLLSDRFSAERPKGSFSTLEIQRTEQGDSAMYLCASSFGQGEETQYFGPGTRLLVL.

This chain links TRBV7-2 with TRBJ1-5; D uncertain. The CDR3 is made up of 13 amino acids. V shed 1 base and J shed 6 bases, with 7 bases lying between them. Germline CDR1 SGHTA, CDR2 FQGNSA. DNA of the CDR3: TGTGCCAGCAGCTTAGACGTGCGTCAGCCCCAGCATTTT. It codes for CASSLDVRQPQHF.

This sequence joins TRBV7-9 and TRBJ2-3; 7 bases line up with TRBD2. Germline lookup yields CDR1 SEHNR and CDR2 FQNEAQ (reference sequence). With 7 bases clipped from V and 0 bases from J, the junction kept 4 bases outside the gene matches. The CDR3 length is 14 residues. CDR3 DNA: TGTGCCAGCAAAGAACTAGCGAGCACAGATACGCAGTATTTT. This sequence encodes CASKELASTDTQYF. Using reference TRBV7-9 and TRBJ2-3 for the parts outside the CDR3, the full variable domain is DTGVSQNPRHKITKRGQNVTFRCDPISEHNRLYWYRQTLGQGPEFLTYFQNEAQLEKSRLLSDRFSAERPKGSFSTLEIQRTEQGDSAMYLCASKELASTDTQYFGPGTRLTVL.

The rearrangement uses TRBV5-1 and TRBJ1-1, with 7 bases matching TRBD1. In germline, CDR1 is SGHRS, CDR2 YFSETQ. J lost 1 base, V lost 4 bases, and 7 bases had no gene match. The CDR3 sequence is 15 residues long. The CDR3 DNA follows: TGCGCCAGCAGCCGGGGGACAGTAGAGAACACTGAAGCTTTCTTT. It encodes CASSRGTVENTEAFF.

The rearrangement links TRBV10-3 to TRBJ1-1, with TRBD1 identical over 10 bases. CDR1 and CDR2 from the germline V gene are ENHRY and SYGVKD. V shed 6 bases and J 1 base; nucleotides not matched to a gene: 2. CDR3 length: 14 amino acids. Here the CDR3 DNA reads TGTGCCATCAGGGGGACAGGGGAGAACACTGAAGCTTTCTTT. This translates into CAIRGTGENTEAFF.

The V and J genes are TRBV7-9 and TRBJ1-1; D is undetermined. Trimming took 0 bases from V and 2 from J, leaving 7 bases between them. The length of the CDR3 is 14 residues. Germline V CDR1 and CDR2: SEHNR, FQNEAQ (reference sequence). The CDR3 coding sequence is TGTGCCAGCAGCTTAGCGGGGAGCAACACTGAAGCTTTCTTT. This codes for CASSLAGSNTEAFF.

The gene calls are TRBV27 and TRBJ2-1, with 15 bases fitting TRBD2. Germline V gene sequence: CDR1 MNHEY, CDR2 SMNVEV (reference sequence). This CDR3 is built from 19 residues. Trimming cost V 3 bases and J 0 bases; bases outside gene matches: 6. DNA of the CDR3: TGTGCCAGCAGTTTCATGGGACTAGCGGGAGGACTCTCCTACAATGAGCAGTTCTTC. It specifies CASSFMGLAGGLSYNEQFF.

The genes are TRBV27 and TRBJ2-1, with a possible D match to TRBD2 (6 bases). Germline assignment: CDR1 MNHEY and CDR2 SMNVEV (reference sequence). Trimming removed 3 bases from V and 9 bases from J, with 9 bases in between. The CDR3 sequence is 12 residues long. The CDR3 reads CASSFLGGEQFF. The DNA for the CDR3 is TGTGCCAGCAGTTTCCTCGGGGGTGAGCAGTTCTTC.

The chain links TRBV19 to TRBJ2-7, with 9 bases identical to TRBD1. The CDR3 is made up of 19 amino acids. Germline values: CDR1 LNHDA, CDR2 SQIVND (reference sequence). Trimming at V came to 7 bases and at J to 2 bases, leaving 21 bases not matched to a gene. The CDR3 sequence is CASTLLGGGRDRVPYEQYF. The CDR3 DNA follows: TGTGCCAGTACCCTATTAGGGGGAGGGAGGGACAGGGTCCCCTACGAGCAGTACTTC.

The chain employs TRBV7-9 and TRBJ2-7; 8 positions match TRBD1. V shed 5 bases, J shed 6 bases, and the junction held 12 bases outside the gene matches. This CDR3 has 15 amino acids. Germline V gene data show CDR1 as SEHNR and CDR2 as FQNEAQ (reference sequence). Here the CDR3 DNA reads TGTGCCAGCAGCATGACAGGGGCGGGACCTGGCGAGCAGTACTTC. Its protein is CASSMTGAGPGEQYF. Filled out from reference TRBV7-9 and TRBJ2-7, the complete variable domain reads DTGVSQNPRHKITKRGQNVTFRCDPISEHNRLYWYRQTLGQGPEFLTYFQNEAQLEKSRLLSDRFSAERPKGSFSTLEIQRTEQGDSAMYLCASSMTGAGPGEQYFGPGTRLTVT.

This chain uses TRBV30 with TRBJ1-1, with TRBD1 as a possible D gene (6 bases). The CDR3 totals 15 residues. The V end was cut by 0 bases, the J end by 4 bases, with 15 bases between. Germline-derived CDR1 and CDR2 are GTSNPN and SVGIG (reference sequence). The CDR3 DNA follows: TGTGCCTGGAGTGTACCGTGGCAGGGGAGCACTGAAGCTTTCTTT. Its protein product is CAWSVPWQGSTEAFF.

The V call is TRBV7-2, the J call TRBJ2-5, with 11 bases identical to TRBD2. With V trimmed by 5 bases and J by 4 bases, 6 bases remained unmatched. CDR3 size: 15 residues. CDR1 and CDR2 from the germline V gene are SGHTA and FQGNSA. CDR3 coding DNA: TGTGCCAGCAGCCGCGGACTAGCGGGTTCAGAGACCCAGTACTTC. Its translation: CASSRGLAGSETQYF.

The J gene is TRBJ2-2, the V gene TRBV12-5; 7 nucleotides line up with TRBD1. This CDR3 has 16 residues. Germline-derived CDR1 and CDR2 are LGHNT and FRNRAP. V lost 4 bases and J lost 4; bases outside the gene matches: 9. The chain's CDR3 is CASGSSDRVGTGELFF. The CDR3 DNA reads TGTGCTAGTGGTTCATCCGACAGGGTGGGCACCGGGGAGCTGTTTTTT.

In nucleotides, the CDR3 is TGTGCCAGCAGTGAAAGACAGGGTGGGGGCACTGAAGCTTTCTTT. This sequence encodes CASSERQGGGTEAFF. The chain combines TRBV2 with TRBJ1-1; 7 bases agree with TRBD1. J was trimmed by 4 bases and V by 2 bases; bases with no gene match: 7. CDR1 is SNHLY, CDR2 FYNNEI, per germline. The CDR3 contains 15 residues.